The 23 T cell receptor beta chains below all came from one sample that was sequenced in a study of shared clonotypes between healthy human individuals. Data came from immunoSEQ multiplex PCR; TCRdb stores just in-frame clones and leaves some out. Among over a million clones, roughly 95% were seen once, and the ten largest hold roughly 1.2%. The material sequenced was naive CD4+ T cells sorted from blood. Subset described: CD45RA+ positively selected. All receptors derive from a man aged 25 to 45 in good health.

The chain uses TRBV5-1 and TRBJ2-7, with D tentatively TRBD1 (6 bases). V was cut by 2 bases and J by 7 bases, with 16 bases left in between. The CDR3 extends over 14 amino acids. Germline assignment: CDR1 SGHRS and CDR2 YFSETQ. The chain's CDR3 is CASSFRDNTGEQYF. CDR3 nucleotides: TGCGCCAGCAGCTTCCGGGACAACACTGGAGAGCAGTACTTC.

This sequence joins TRBV6-5 and TRBJ1-1; D gene uncertain. V was clipped by 5 bases and J by 4 bases, with 11 bases between them. The CDR3 runs to 13 residues. Per the germline V gene, CDR1 is MNHEY and CDR2 is SVGAGI. This CDR3 is CASSLPGSTEAFF. CDR3 in DNA: TGTGCCAGCAGTCTTCCCGGCAGCACTGAAGCTTTCTTT.

In the case of this clone: The same CDR3 is also encoded by other DNA sequences in this sample. This CDR3 is CASSYGTDTQYF. The DNA of the CDR3 is TGTGCCAGCAGTTACGGTACAGATACGCAGTATTTT. The chain is built from TRBV6-5 and TRBJ2-3; the D is unclear. The CDR3 runs 12 residues. Trimming removed 2 bases from V and 3 bases from J, with 3 bases in between. CDR1 and CDR2 from the germline V gene are MNHEY and SVGAGI.

Note on this clone: One junction end disagrees with the germline gene, perhaps due to a read error. The V call is TRBV2, the J call TRBJ2-3; D might be TRBD2 (6 bases). CDR1 is SNHLY and CDR2 is FYNNEI in the germline V gene. The CDR3 has 18 amino acids. This CDR3 reads CASSEGGLARGSTDTQYF. The CDR3 DNA reads TGTGCCAGCAGCGAAGGAGGACTTGCACGGGGGAGCACAGATACGCAGTATTTT.

V and J are TRBV2 and TRBJ2-7; TRBD2 aligns across 8 bases. Germline CDR1 SNHLY, CDR2 FYNNEI. CDR3 length: 15 residues. V lost 5 bases, J lost 6 bases, and 12 bases stayed unmatched. The CDR3 DNA follows: TGTGCCAGCAGTCAGAATAGCGGGAAAACAGGCGAGCAGTACTTC. Translation gives CASSQNSGKTGEQYF.

CDR3 residues: CASSPGAGVQSYEQYF. In DNA form, the CDR3 reads TGTGCCAGCTCACCAGGTGCGGGGGTCCAATCCTACGAGCAGTACTTC. The chain recombines TRBV18 with TRBJ2-7, with 7 bases lining up with TRBD2. The CDR3 sequence is 16 residues long. CDR1 and CDR2 from the germline V gene are KGHSH and LQKENI. V lost 2 bases and J lost 1; bases outside the gene matches: 8.

In DNA form, the CDR3 reads TGCAGCGTTGGGGTCGGTCAAGAGACCCAGTACTTC. It is translated as CSVGVGQETQYF. The genes are TRBV29-1 and TRBJ2-5; D gene unclear. Germline assignment: CDR1 SQVTM and CDR2 ANQGSEA. This CDR3 spans 12 amino acids. Deletions cut 4 bases from V and 2 bases from J, with 8 bases between.

The V and J genes are TRBV5-1 and TRBJ1-2; perhaps TRBD1 as D (5 bases). In germline, CDR1 is SGHRS, CDR2 YFSETQ. The CDR3 runs 13 residues. V was cut by 0 bases and J by 8 bases, with 11 bases left in between. The CDR3 protein is CASSLEVGVGYTF. The CDR3 DNA reads TGCGCCAGCAGCTTGGAGGTAGGGGTCGGCTACACCTTC.

The rearrangement links TRBV29-1 to TRBJ2-7; weak D call: TRBD2 (5 bases). There are 13 residues in the CDR3. V lost 7 bases and J 1 base, leaving 14 bases between the germline ends. Germline-derived CDR1 and CDR2 are SQVTM and ANQGSEA. The CDR3 protein is CSGAGPPSYEQYF. The CDR3 DNA follows: TGCAGCGGCGCGGGCCCTCCGTCCTACGAGCAGTACTTC.

This chain connects TRBV5-5 to TRBJ2-7; D gene ambiguous. The CDR3 has 15 amino acids. The V gene lost 0 bases and the J gene lost 2 bases, with 12 bases spanning the gap. Germline lookup yields CDR1 SGHKS and CDR2 YYEKEE (reference sequence). The CDR3 is CASSLESLLTYEQYF. The CDR3 coding sequence is TGTGCCAGCAGCTTGGAGTCTTTACTAACCTACGAGCAGTACTTC. Full variable domain (rest looked up from reference TRBV5-5 and TRBJ2-7): DAGVTQSPTHLIKTRGQQVTLRCSPISGHKSVSWYQQVLGQGPQFIFQYYEKEERGRGNFPDRFSARQFPNYSSELNVNALLLGDSALYLCASSLESLLTYEQYFGPGTRLTVT.

CDR3 amino acids: CASSVAQGVTGELFF. DNA for the CDR3: TGTGCCAGCAGCGTAGCTCAGGGTGTCACCGGGGAGCTGTTTTTT. The chain joins TRBV9 to TRBJ2-2; the D gene is possibly TRBD1 (5 bases). The CDR3 extends over 15 amino acids. Trimming stripped 0 bases from V and 4 bases from J, with 10 bases between. CDR1 is SGDLS and CDR2 is YYNGEE in the germline V gene. The complete variable domain, with remaining parts taken from reference TRBV9 and TRBJ2-2, reads DSGVTQTPKHLITATGQRVTLRCSPRSGDLSVYWYQQSLDQGLQFLIQYYNGEERAKGNILERFSAQQFPDLHSELNLSSLELGDSALYFCASSVAQGVTGELFFGEGSRLTVL.

The J gene is TRBJ2-7, the V gene TRBV7-9; 16 bases align to TRBD2. The CDR3 is 17 residues long. Germline V CDR1 and CDR2: SEHNR, FQNEAQ (reference sequence). Losses at the gene ends were 4 bases for V and 3 bases for J; bases not matched to a gene: 6. CDR3 in amino acids: CASSSGTSGRAVYEQYF. CDR3 nucleotides: TGTGCCAGCAGCTCCGGGACTAGCGGGAGGGCCGTCTACGAGCAGTACTTC.

CDR3 sequence (DNA): TGTGCCAGCAGTCCCGACAGGGGTGACTACGAGCAGTACTTC. As protein: CASSPDRGDYEQYF. This chain joins TRBV28 and TRBJ2-7, with 8 nucleotides matching TRBD1. In germline, CDR1 is MDHEN, CDR2 SYDVKM. The CDR3 extends over 14 amino acids. V lost 5 bases and J lost 3; bases outside the gene matches: 6.

The chain joins TRBV28 to TRBJ1-3, with a weak D call TRBD1 (5 bases). The CDR3 covers 15 residues. Trimming removed 5 bases from V and 0 bases from J, with 11 bases in between. Germline V gene lookup returns CDR1 MDHEN and CDR2 SYDVKM. CDR3 nucleotide sequence: TGTGCCAGCAGTCCAGGACACCTCTCTGGAAACACCATATATTTT. It codes for CASSPGHLSGNTIYF.

V is TRBV28 and J is TRBJ1-1; D gene unclear. The CDR3 sequence is 12 residues long. V gave up 10 bases and J gave up 0 bases, with 9 bases separating them. The V gene's germline CDR1 is MDHEN and CDR2 SYDVKM. The CDR3 DNA is TGTGCCATTCGTGGTTTGAACACTGAAGCTTTCTTT. As protein: CAIRGLNTEAFF. Supplemented by reference TRBV28 and TRBJ1-1, the full variable domain reads DVKVTQSSRYLVKRTGEKVFLECVQDMDHENMFWYRQDPGLGLRLIYFSYDVKMKEKGDIPEGYSVSREKKERFSLILESASTNQTSMYLCAIRGLNTEAFFGQGTRLTVV.

The chain links TRBV11-2 to TRBJ2-5; TRBD1 might be the D (5 bases). The germline V gene has CDR1 SGHAT and CDR2 FQNNGV. This CDR3 comprises 13 residues. The V gene lost 5 bases and the J gene lost 3 bases, with 10 bases spanning the gap. The CDR3 DNA is TGTGCCAGCAGCCACGGACAAAAAGAGACCCAGTACTTC. Encoded protein: CASSHGQKETQYF. The full variable domain, in which reference TRBV11-2 and TRBJ2-5 provide the parts outside the CDR3, is EAGVAQSPRYKIIEKRQSVAFWCNPISGHATLYWYQQILGQGPKLLIQFQNNGVVDDSQLPKDRFSAERLKGVDSTLKIQPAKLEDSAVYLCASSHGQKETQYFGPGTRLLVL.

The chain is built from TRBV5-4 and TRBJ1-1, with a tentative D call TRBD1 (5 bases). V was clipped by 4 bases and J by 2 bases, with 12 bases between them. This CDR3 is 14 amino acids long. The germline CDR1 and CDR2 sequences are SGHNT and YYREEE (reference sequence). This CDR3 is CASSPGGVNTEAFF. CDR3 in DNA: TGTGCCAGCAGCCCTGGGGGGGTCAACACTGAAGCTTTCTTT.

This clone was detected only once. The sample contains more than one DNA sequence encoding this CDR3. The rearrangement uses TRBV5-1 and TRBJ1-3; 9 nucleotides agree with TRBD1. The length of the CDR3 is 16 residues. The germline V gene has CDR1 SGHRS and CDR2 YFSETQ. Trimming took 2 bases from V and 2 from J; bases not matched to a gene: 5. The CDR3 region has the DNA TGCGCCAGCAGCTTAGCCGGGACAGGGCCTGGAAACACCATATATTTT. Protein product: CASSLAGTGPGNTIYF.

Only a few counts were recorded for this clone. CDR3 sequence (DNA): TGTGCCAGCAGCTGGACTAGCGAGCAGTACTTC. Its translation: CASSWTSEQYF. The chain employs TRBV5-6 and TRBJ2-7; TRBD2 matches 7 bases. The CDR3 length is 11 residues. Germline CDR1 SGHDT, CDR2 YYEEEE. Losses at the gene ends were 3 bases for V and 6 bases for J; bases not matched to a gene: 0.

The gene calls are TRBV6-5 and TRBJ1-4; no clear D. Trimming took off 4 bases at V and 0 bases at J, with 9 bases between the two ends. Germline CDR1 reads MNHEY; CDR2 reads SVGAGI. The CDR3 extends over 15 amino acids. This CDR3 is CASSSVSATNEKLFF. The CDR3 nucleotides read TGTGCCAGCAGTTCCGTTTCTGCAACTAATGAAAAACTGTTTTTT.

V gene TRBV5-4 combines with J gene TRBJ1-1; D is unclear. Trimming left V 7 bases short and J 4 bases short, with 14 bases between. From germline, CDR1 is SGHNT and CDR2 YYREEE (reference sequence). CDR3 length: 13 residues. The CDR3, as DNA: TGTGCCAGCGGAGGAATTCTCAGCACTGAAGCTTTCTTT. Its protein is CASGGILSTEAFF.

In nucleotides, the CDR3 is TGTGCCAGCAGTGAAGCCTATTATCGTGGAGCCCCCTACGAGCAGTACTTC. This gives the protein CASSEAYYRGAPYEQYF. V and J are TRBV6-1 and TRBJ2-7, with no clear D. The CDR3 sequence is 17 residues long. Trimming left V 0 bases short and J 2 bases short, with 17 bases between. Germline V gene data show CDR1 as MNHNS and CDR2 as SASEGT.

The CDR3 is CASVPQGAWETQYF. As DNA, the CDR3 is TGTGCCAGCGTACCACAGGGGGCATGGGAGACCCAGTACTTC. The chain is built from TRBV28 and TRBJ2-5; 9 nucleotides line up with TRBD1. The J segment lost 5 bases and the V segment lost 8 bases, leaving 9 bases of the junction unmatched. This CDR3 contains 14 residues. In germline, CDR1 is MDHEN, CDR2 SYDVKM.